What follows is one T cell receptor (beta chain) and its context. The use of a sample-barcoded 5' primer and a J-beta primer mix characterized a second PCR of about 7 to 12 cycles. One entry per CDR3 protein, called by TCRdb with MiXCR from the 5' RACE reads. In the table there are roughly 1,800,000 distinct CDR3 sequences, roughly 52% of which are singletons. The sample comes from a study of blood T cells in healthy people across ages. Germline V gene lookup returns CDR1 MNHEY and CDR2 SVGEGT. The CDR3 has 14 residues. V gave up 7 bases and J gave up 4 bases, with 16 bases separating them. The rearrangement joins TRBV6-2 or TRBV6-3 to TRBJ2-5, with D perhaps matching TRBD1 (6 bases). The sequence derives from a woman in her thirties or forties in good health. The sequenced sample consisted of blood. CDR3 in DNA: TGTGCCAGCACTAAACCGAGGGGGAGAGAGACCCAGTACTTC. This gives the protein CASTKPRGRETQYF.